This T cell receptor beta chain was profiled in a study of blood T cell repertoires in COVID-19. In the study overall: Both acute and convalescent COVID-19 samples were obtained from the United States, Italy and Spain. PBMCs, B-cell-depleted T cells, or T cells provided the cDNA or gDNA that made up the material.

Per the original data handling: From reference gene primer amplification, estimates of nucleated cell counts were derived. Sequenced by immunoSEQ multiplex PCR; TCRdb stores in-frame clones only, minus some. Clone size and V and J calls were adopted from that table, with D and trimming inferred from the DNA. The table includes about 240,000 clones, around 86% detected once. After removal of 8 bases from V and 4 bases from J, the junction contained 11 bases not matched to a gene. CDR1 and CDR2 from the germline V gene are MNHNY and SVGAGI (reference sequence). The CDR3 has 15 residues. Sequencing was done on a sample of peripheral blood. The clonotype originates from a woman aged 70-85 years with active or convalescent COVID-19. The chain uses TRBV6-6 and TRBJ1-2; TRBD1 aligns across 9 bases. This CDR3 reads CASAPLGTGIYGYTF. The DNA for the CDR3 is TGTGCCAGCGCCCCCCTGGGGACAGGGATCTATGGCTACACCTTC.